Listed below are T cell receptor beta chains from one sample, sequenced in a study of blood T cell repertoires in COVID-19. Only in-frame clones appear in the TCRdb table, and some are missing; sequencing was by immunoSEQ multiplex PCR. Among fewer than 700,000 clones listed, 85% to 90% were seen once. The material sequenced was peripheral blood. Every receptor here comes from a woman in her fifties or sixties with COVID-19, enrolled during active disease. Both conserved end residues are part of each CDR3. A D gene is named only where the DNA matches it firmly. Some rows have no size entry. The others give once, few or many, or a class for an expanded clone.

TRBJ2-5	-	TRBV18	-	TGTGCCAGCTCACCTTACGGACATTCTCAAGAGACCCAGTACTTC	CASSPYGHSQETQYF
TRBJ2-3	-	TRBV9	-	TGTGCCAGCAGCCCAACTATTCTAGTTAGTGATACGCAGTATTTT	CASSPTILVSDTQYF
TRBJ2-7	-	TRBV14	-	TGTGCCAGCAGCCAAGGGGGGGGCCGCTACGAGCAGTACTTC	CASSQGGGRYEQYF
TRBJ1-2	TRBD1	TRBV15	-	TGTGCCACCAGCAGAGAATGGACAGGGCCCAACTATGGCTACACCTTC	CATSREWTGPNYGYTF
TRBJ1-5	TRBD1	TRBV19	-	TGTGCCAGTCTCTGGACAGGGGGCAATCAGCCCCAGCATTTT	CASLWTGGNQPQHF
TRBJ1-1	TRBD1	TRBV2	-	TGTGCCAGCAGTGAACCCGGAGGGGACAGGGGAAAGAACACTGAAGCTTTCTTT	CASSEPGGDRGKNTEAFF
TRBJ2-3	-	TRBV10-2	-	TGCGCCAGCAGTGTTCAGGGGACAGATACGCAGTATTTT	CASSVQGTDTQYF
TRBJ1-5	-	TRBV19	-	TGTGCCAGTAACCCGGACAGCCGTGTTGGGCAGCCCCAGCATTTT	CASNPDSRVGQPQHF
TRBJ2-7	-	TRBV29-1	once	TGCACCACTTTGACACTCCCCATGTACTTC	CTTLTLPMYF
TRBJ1-5	TRBD1	TRBV19	-	TGTGCCAGTAGTCCCCCGGCGGACAGGGGGCTTGATCAGCCCCAGCATTTT	CASSPPADRGLDQPQHF
TRBJ2-3	-	TRBV5-1	-	TGCGCCAGCCGACAGGAGACATGGGGGCCGCAGTATTTT	CASRQETWGPQYF
TRBJ1-1	-	TRBV18	few	TGTGCCAGCTCACCCGCACAGGGAGACACTGAAGCTTTCTTT	CASSPAQGDTEAFF
TRBJ1-6	-	TRBV5-4	-	TGTGCCAGCAGTATCTATAATTCACCCCTCCACTTT	CASSIYNSPLHF
TRBJ1-1	-	TRBV19	-	TGTGCCAGTAGTATAAGGCGGCAGATATCGAACACTGAAGCTTTCTTT	CASSIRRQISNTEAFF
TRBJ2-7	TRBD2	TRBV18	-	TGTGCCAGCTCACCCCCGGGACTAGCGGATTACGAGCAGTACTTC	CASSPPGLADYEQYF
TRBJ2-1	TRBD2	TRBV3-1/TRBV3-2	-	TGTGCCAGCAGCCACGGTCAATGGGCGGGGGGGCCGGAGGAGCAGTTCTTC	CASSHGQWAGGPEEQFF
TRBJ1-6	-	TRBV19	-	TGTGCCAGTAGTTTCCAAGGAGTCGATAATTCACCCCTCCACTTT	CASSFQGVDNSPLHF
TRBJ1-4	TRBD1	TRBV3-1/TRBV3-2	-	TGTGCCAGCAGACCTACTACAGGGGGCGGTGGTGAAAAACTGTTTTTT	CASRPTTGGGGEKLFF
TRBJ1-4	TRBD1	TRBV9	-	TGTGCCAGCAGCGTAACAGGGGGAACTAATGAAAAACTGTTTTTT	CASSVTGGTNEKLFF
TRBJ2-3	-	TRBV6-1	once	TGTGCCAGCAGTGAAGGCGGGGACACAGATACGCAGTATTTT	CASSEGGDTDTQYF